This T cell receptor (beta chain) appears in the sequencing data of a study of CD8 T cells in Susac syndrome. The multiple sclerosis controls, all treatment-naive patients, had relapsing-remitting disease that was stable or active. Negative isolation was applied to CD8+ and CD4+ T cells, and FACS enrichment was applied to TEMRA cells. With random hexamers, reverse transcription was performed on 0.5 to 1 ug of RNA. TCRdb ran MiXCR on the immunoSEQ multiplex PCR reads and lists one entry per CDR3 protein. The top ten hold around 0.18% of the sample, which has about 300,000 distinct CDR3 sequences, around 89% seen once. The CDR3 contains 15 residues. V lost 8 bases, J lost 3 bases, and 13 bases stayed unmatched.

The chain couples TRBV12-3 or TRBV12-4 to TRBJ2-7, with 7 bases aligning to TRBD1. Sample: CD8+ T cells from PBMCs. The clonotype was recovered from a human donor with multiple sclerosis. The CDR3 nucleotides are TGTGCCAGCCCTCGAGGGGGACAGAAATACTACGAGCAGTACTTC. Protein: CASPRGGQKYYEQYF.